Listed below are T cell receptor beta chains from one sample, sequenced in a study of identifying expanded T cells in peripheral blood. TCRdb keeps only in-frame clones here, not all; method: immunoSEQ multiplex PCR. This sample has about 100,000 clones; approximately 90% occur once, and the top ten carry about a sixth. The sequencing input was blood. Receptor source: a person aged 18 to 75 in good health. CDR3s include the opening cysteine and the closing phenylalanine or tryptophan. The order of the fields is CDR3 protein, V gene, J gene, D gene. The D gene is left open where the match is weak.

CDR3: CAWSVGDGVQPQHF
V: TRBV30
J: TRBJ1-5
D: NA

CDR3: CASSPGPSNTEAFF
V: TRBV7-2
J: TRBJ1-1
D: NA

CDR3: CASSRRTSGGRDEQFF
V: TRBV7-8
J: TRBJ2-1
D: TRBD2

CDR3: CASSLASGNTEAFF
V: TRBV7-9
J: TRBJ1-1
D: NA

CDR3: CASSQAAFTGEQYF
V: TRBV4-1
J: TRBJ2-7
D: NA

CDR3: CASSPGQGVPGYGYTF
V: TRBV7-8
J: TRBJ1-2
D: TRBD1

CDR3: CASSPPRRGSATDTQYF
V: TRBV5-6
J: TRBJ2-3
D: NA

CDR3: CASSLAGSATDTQYF
V: TRBV5-1
J: TRBJ2-3
D: NA

CDR3: CASTGLRADGYTF
V: TRBV10-2
J: TRBJ1-2
D: NA

CDR3: CASSLQGGGTEAFF
V: TRBV7-8
J: TRBJ1-1
D: NA

CDR3: CASSRPGGLYEQYF
V: TRBV27
J: TRBJ2-7
D: NA

CDR3: CASSIPSGSGVMHGYTF
V: TRBV28
J: TRBJ1-2
D: NA

CDR3: CAWSVGRGFTYNEQFF
V: TRBV30
J: TRBJ2-1
D: NA

CDR3: CASSLDEQYF
V: TRBV6-5
J: TRBJ2-7
D: NA

CDR3: CASSWTGGAGNTIYF
V: TRBV7-9
J: TRBJ1-3
D: TRBD1

CDR3: CASSPPGGGPSYEQYF
V: TRBV18
J: TRBJ2-7
D: TRBD2

CDR3: CASSLGQGEGGYTF
V: TRBV7-9
J: TRBJ1-2
D: TRBD1

CDR3: CASSLTGTVNEKLFF
V: TRBV7-9
J: TRBJ1-4
D: TRBD1

CDR3: CASSSPRTGVYGYTF
V: TRBV5-4
J: TRBJ1-2
D: TRBD1

CDR3: CASSLGPFTGELFF
V: TRBV5-5
J: TRBJ2-2
D: NA

CDR3: CASSRWGTAYEQYF
V: TRBV4-2
J: TRBJ2-7
D: TRBD1

CDR3: CASSRRKPGLDGVEGNQPQHF
V: TRBV6-7
J: TRBJ1-5
D: NA

CDR3: CASSSQGTTEAFF
V: TRBV5-1
J: TRBJ1-1
D: NA

CDR3: CASNGGRSYGYTF
V: TRBV25-1
J: TRBJ1-2
D: NA

CDR3: CASSSLLGGRYEQYF
V: TRBV11-2
J: TRBJ2-7
D: NA

CDR3: CASSFMSSYNSPLHF
V: TRBV27
J: TRBJ1-6
D: NA

CDR3: CASSVEPSVDQPQHF
V: TRBV9
J: TRBJ1-5
D: NA

CDR3: CASSQEQLGAAGNTIYF
V: TRBV4-3
J: TRBJ1-3
D: NA

CDR3: CASSPEGSNSNQPQHF
V: TRBV18
J: TRBJ1-5
D: NA

CDR3: CASSLALLDSGNTIYF
V: TRBV7-2
J: TRBJ1-3
D: NA

CDR3: CASSGGGKTQYF
V: TRBV10-1
J: TRBJ2-5
D: TRBD2

CDR3: CASSFGGAFYEQYF
V: TRBV7-9
J: TRBJ2-7
D: TRBD2

CDR3: CASTIGGRELFF
V: TRBV19
J: TRBJ2-2
D: TRBD2

CDR3: CASSPTLTAGGSEQYF
V: TRBV4-3
J: TRBJ2-7
D: TRBD2

CDR3: CASSQGLGSEKLFF
V: TRBV4-2
J: TRBJ1-4
D: NA

CDR3: CASSPAQVDYNSPLHF
V: TRBV18
J: TRBJ1-6
D: NA

CDR3: CASSLRGASYNEQFF
V: TRBV7-8
J: TRBJ2-1
D: NA

CDR3: CASSPGSSYEQYF
V: TRBV11-2
J: TRBJ2-7
D: NA

CDR3: CASSFPDRGTNEKLFF
V: TRBV28
J: TRBJ1-4
D: TRBD1

CDR3: CASSLVYGGYWQETQYF
V: TRBV5-8
J: TRBJ2-5
D: NA

CDR3: CASSGRTGGSLVAPLHF
V: TRBV2
J: TRBJ1-6
D: TRBD1

CDR3: CASSAMLSNQPQHF
V: TRBV6-1
J: TRBJ1-5
D: NA

CDR3: CASSLRWGDGYTF
V: TRBV7-8
J: TRBJ1-2
D: NA

CDR3: CASSRTHSGNTIYF
V: TRBV6-5
J: TRBJ1-3
D: NA

CDR3: CASSQGRDRAAYEQYF
V: TRBV4-3
J: TRBJ2-7
D: TRBD1

CDR3: CASSLQGPGQPQHF
V: TRBV27
J: TRBJ1-5
D: NA

CDR3: CASSELVVGGGSEAFF
V: TRBV6-1
J: TRBJ1-1
D: NA

CDR3: CASSVGPPAEAFF
V: TRBV2
J: TRBJ1-1
D: NA

CDR3: CASSVGGSYNEQFF
V: TRBV27
J: TRBJ2-1
D: NA

CDR3: CASSSYRASNYGYTF
V: TRBV7-2
J: TRBJ1-2
D: NA